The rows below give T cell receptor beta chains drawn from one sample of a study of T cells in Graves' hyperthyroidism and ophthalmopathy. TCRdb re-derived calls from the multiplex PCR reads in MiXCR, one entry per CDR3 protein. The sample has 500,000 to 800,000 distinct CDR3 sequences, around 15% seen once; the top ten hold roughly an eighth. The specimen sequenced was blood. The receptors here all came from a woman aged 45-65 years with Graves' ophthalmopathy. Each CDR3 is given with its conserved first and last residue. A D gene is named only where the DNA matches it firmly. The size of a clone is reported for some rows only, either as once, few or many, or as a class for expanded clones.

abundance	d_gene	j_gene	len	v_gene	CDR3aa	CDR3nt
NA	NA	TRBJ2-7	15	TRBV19	CASTPGWDNNYEQYF	TGTGCCAGTACCCCCGGCTGGGACAACAACTACGAGCAGTACTTC
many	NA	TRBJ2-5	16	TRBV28	CASSLGYMWGKETQYF	TGTGCCAGCAGTTTAGGGTACATGTGGGGGAAAGAGACCCAGTACTTC
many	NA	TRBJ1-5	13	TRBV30	CAWNSRRNQPQHF	TGTGCCTGGAATTCCCGGCGCAATCAGCCCCAGCATTTT
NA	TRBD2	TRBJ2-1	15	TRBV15	CATSRDWLAVNEQFF	TGTGCCACCAGCAGAGATTGGCTAGCGGTCAATGAGCAGTTCTTC
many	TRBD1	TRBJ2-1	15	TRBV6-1	CASSPTGGSYNEQFF	TGTGCCAGCAGTCCGACAGGGGGTTCCTACAATGAGCAGTTCTTC
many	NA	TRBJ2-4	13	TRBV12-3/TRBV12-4	CASSLRPKNIQYF	TGTGCCAGCAGTTTGAGACCCAAAAACATTCAGTACTTC
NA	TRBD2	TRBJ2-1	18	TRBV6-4	CASSPGVAGVRSYNEQFF	TGTGCCAGCAGCCCCGGGGTAGCGGGAGTTAGATCGTACAATGAGCAGTTCTTC
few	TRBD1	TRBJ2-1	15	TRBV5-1	CASRRTGANYNEQFF	TGCGCCAGCAGGCGCACAGGGGCCAACTACAATGAGCAGTTCTTC
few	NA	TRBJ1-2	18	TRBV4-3	CASSQVLTETSLNYGYTF	TGCGCCAGCAGCCAAGTGCTGACGGAAACTTCACTTAACTATGGCTACACCTTC
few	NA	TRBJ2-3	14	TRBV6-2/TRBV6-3	CASSQRVHGDTQYF	TGTGCCAGCAGTCAGCGGGTCCACGGAGATACGCAGTATTTT
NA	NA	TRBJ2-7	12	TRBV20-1	CSARYEGYEQYF	TGCAGTGCTAGATATGAGGGCTACGAGCAGTACTTC
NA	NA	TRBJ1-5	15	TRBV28	CASTRGQRRNQPQHF	TGTGCCAGCACCAGGGGTCAAAGACGCAATCAGCCCCAGCATTTT
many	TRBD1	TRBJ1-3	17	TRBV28	CASSIMDLQQGANTIYF	TGTGCCAGCAGTATTATGGACCTCCAACAGGGGGCAAACACCATATATTTT
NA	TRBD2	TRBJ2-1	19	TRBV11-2	CASSRRRLAGTSSYNEQFF	TGTGCCAGCAGCCGACGGAGACTAGCGGGGACAAGCTCCTACAATGAGCAGTTCTTC
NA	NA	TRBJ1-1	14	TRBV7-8	CASRKGVGNTEAFF	TGTGCCAGCAGAAAAGGGGTGGGGAACACTGAAGCTTTCTTT
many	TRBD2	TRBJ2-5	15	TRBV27	CASSLFGGDSETQYF	TGTGCCAGCAGTTTATTCGGGGGGGACTCGGAGACCCAGTACTTC
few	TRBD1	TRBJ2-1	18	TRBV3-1	CASSHEVPPGQGVNEQFF	TGTGCCAGCAGTCACGAAGTCCCACCGGGACAGGGAGTCAATGAGCAGTTCTTC
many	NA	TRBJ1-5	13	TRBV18	CASSGETQEPQHF	TGTGCCAGCTCGGGGGAGACCCAGGAGCCCCAGCATTTT
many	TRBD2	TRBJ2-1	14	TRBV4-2	CASSQAGGYNEQFF	TGTGCCAGCAGCCAAGCGGGAGGGTACAATGAGCAGTTCTTC
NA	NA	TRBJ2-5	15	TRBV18	CASSPQTARGEIQYF	TGTGCCAGCTCACCACAGACAGCTAGGGGAGAGATCCAGTACTTC
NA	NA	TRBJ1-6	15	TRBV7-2	CASSDLSSYNSPLHF	TGTGCCAGCAGTGATTTGAGCTCCTATAATTCACCCCTCCACTTT
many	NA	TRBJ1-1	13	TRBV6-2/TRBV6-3	CASIWGMDTEAFF	TGTGCCAGCATCTGGGGTATGGACACTGAAGCTTTCTTT
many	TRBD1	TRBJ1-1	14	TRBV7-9	CASSRQGGNTEAFF	TGTGCCAGCAGCCGACAGGGCGGAAACACTGAAGCTTTCTTT
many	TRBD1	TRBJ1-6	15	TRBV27	CASRTGTGVFSPLHF	TGTGCCAGCAGAACCGGGACAGGGGTGTTTTCACCCCTCCACTTT
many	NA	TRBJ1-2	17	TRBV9	CASSVELGPGENYGYTF	TGTGCCAGCAGCGTAGAACTTGGACCCGGGGAAAACTATGGCTACACCTTC
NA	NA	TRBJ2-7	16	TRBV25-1	CASSDSWDPKPYEQYF	TGTGCCAGCAGTGACTCTTGGGACCCCAAGCCCTACGAGCAGTACTTC
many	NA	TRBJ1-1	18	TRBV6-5	CASSYSGLPGGWGTEAFF	TGTGCCAGCAGTTACTCGGGCTTACCTGGGGGCTGGGGCACTGAAGCTTTCTTT
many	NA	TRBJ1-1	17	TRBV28	CASSLSRVGYPDTEAFF	TGTGCCAGCAGTTTAAGCAGGGTTGGGTACCCGGACACTGAAGCTTTCTTT
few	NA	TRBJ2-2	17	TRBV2	CASSETDSALNTGELFF	TGTGCCAGCAGTGAGACGGACAGCGCATTAAACACCGGGGAGCTGTTTTTT
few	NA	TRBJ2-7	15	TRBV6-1	CASSESQSLAYEQYF	TGTGCCAGCAGCGAAAGCCAGAGCCTCGCCTACGAGCAGTACTTC
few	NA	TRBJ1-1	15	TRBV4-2	CASSQVKGGYTEAFF	TGTGCCAGCAGCCAAGTTAAAGGGGGATACACTGAAGCTTTCTTT
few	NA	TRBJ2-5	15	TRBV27	CASSSYRSLGETQYF	TGTGCCAGCAGTTCCTATCGGTCATTGGGGGAGACCCAGTACTTC
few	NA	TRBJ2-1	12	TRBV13	CASSSLVREQFF	TGTGCCAGCAGCTCCCTAGTCCGTGAGCAGTTCTTC
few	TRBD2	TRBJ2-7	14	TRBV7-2	CASSLGREWYEQYF	TGTGCCAGCAGCTTGGGGCGGGAGTGGTACGAGCAGTACTTC
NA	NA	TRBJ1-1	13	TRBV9	CASSVGIRSEAFF	TGTGCCAGCAGCGTAGGGATTAGATCTGAAGCTTTCTTT
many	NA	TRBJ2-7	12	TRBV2	CASSSQGAEQYF	TGTGCCAGCAGTTCTCAGGGTGCCGAGCAGTACTTC
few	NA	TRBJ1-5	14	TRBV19	CASTPVTPDQPQHF	TGTGCCAGTACCCCGGTAACACCGGATCAGCCCCAGCATTTT
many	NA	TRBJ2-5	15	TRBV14	CASSHRDGIQETQYF	TGTGCCAGCAGCCACCGGGACGGAATTCAAGAGACCCAGTACTTC